This T cell receptor beta chain was found in a study of blood T cell repertoires in COVID-19 (dated by TCRdb to the early 2020s). About the full investigation: Samples from collaborators originated in the United States, Italy and Spain and spanned both the acute and convalescent phases of COVID-19. The prospective study material was composed of cDNA or gDNA derived from T cells, B-cell-depleted T cells, or PBMCs. Deeply sampled blood TCRbeta repertoires from subjects exposed to, actively infected with, or recovered from COVID-19 were included in the dataset. Nearly every sample came with metadata listing a de-identified subject ID, COVID-19 status, age in years and sex. Where HLA class I and class II types were available, the types were taken from metadata supplied by the sample provider, not from assay-based typing. The samples were drawn from two sources: the first 160 participants of the ongoing ImmuneRACE study, and 1,000 to 1,500 subjects contributed by 6 global collaborators. The repertoires were released in a freely available public database intended as a resource for research on the immune response to SARS-CoV-2. The paper's findings and limits, for the study overall: How much clinical and demographic metadata was included differed by source and by participant, and the metadata was provided uncurated.

A remark on this clone: Its specific antigen is unknown. Per-nucleotide qualities are absent, and no much larger clonotype sits a single base away.

The immunoSEQ Assay, a bias-controlled multiplex PCR, was used to amplify TCRbeta CDR3 regions from genomic DNA. On the study's bioinformatics: Within the assay, amplification of reference gene primers was used to estimate how many nucleated cells each sample contained. To quantify the absolute abundance of each unique TCRbeta CDR3 rearrangement, sequence reads were collapsed and filtered. For each sample, productive Simpson clonality was calculated as the square root of Simpson's diversity index across productive rearrangements. TCRdb took over this immuneACCESS table, retaining in-frame rearrangements with V and J assigned. Such tables are incomplete; in checked studies, under half of the missing clones stem from an unresolved V gene, and the remainder is unexplained. The V and J calls and the clone size are those of that table, but D and trimming were determined from the DNA. This sample gives more than 200,000 clones in total; over 80% of them show up just once. Of the sample, approximately 30% falls within the top ten clones.

Each collaborating institution followed its own protocols to collect whole blood in K2EDTA tubes. For TCRbeta analysis, collaborators shipped samples in one of three forms: frozen whole blood, isolated PBMCs, or DNA extracted from either of those sample types. The receptor was derived from a man in his forties or fifties with acute or convalescent COVID-19. Sequencing was performed on peripheral blood.

The sequenced DNA is TGCGCCAGCAGCCAATCCCGGACCGGGCGGAGGGACGAGCAGTACTTC. It specifies CASSQSRTGRRDEQYF. The chain is encoded by TRBV4-1 joined to TRBJ2-7, and TRBD2 may be the D gene, going by 6 matching bases. V is reduced by 2 bases and J by 5 bases, leaving a spacing of 19 bases between them. As encoded in the germline V gene, CDR1 is MGHRA while CDR2 is YSYEKL. Reading from cysteine to phenylalanine, the CDR3 counts 16 amino acids. Kept here is only the CDR3 DNA, which spans 48 bases and is read in frame from base 1.